This T cell receptor beta chain came from a study of blood T cell repertoires in COVID-19. The germline V gene has CDR1 SEHNR and CDR2 FQNEAQ (reference sequence). Trimming cost V 1 base and J 0 bases, with 9 bases left between them. The length of the CDR3 is 15 residues. The authors' processing: Reference gene primer amplification in the assay estimated nucleated cell counts. Sequencing used immunoSEQ multiplex PCR; TCRdb keeps in-frame clones, though not all of them. V and J calls and clone size are copied from that table; D and trimming were computed from the DNA. The sample includes approximately 380,000 clones, roughly 85% seen only once; the top ten take approximately 3.6%.

The V and J genes are TRBV7-9 and TRBJ1-1; D is uncertain. This sequence was found in a woman between 18 and 30 years old with acute or convalescent COVID-19. Sequences were obtained from peripheral blood. In DNA form, the CDR3 reads TGTGCCAGCAGCTTAGATCGGGGTTTGAACACTGAAGCTTTCTTT. Translation gives CASSLDRGLNTEAFF.